The 2 T cell receptor beta chains listed next were all sequenced from one sample in a study of cytomegalovirus exposure and HLA in healthy donors. With 60 Vbeta and 13 Jbeta primers, the PCR was carried out. The protocol was immunoSEQ multiplex PCR, while the TCRdb copy is restricted to in-frame clones and leaves out a portion. The sample has under 150,000 clones, roughly 70% seen once. The specimen sequenced was PBMCs. Every receptor here comes from a man in his late teens or twenties in good health and CMV-seropositive.

The chain links TRBV21-1 to TRBJ1-5; the table assigns TRBD1, which was not confirmed against the DNA. TRBV21-1 is given as a pseudogene. The CDR3 covers 16 residues. For the CDR3, the DNA is TGTGCTACCCTTCCCGACGAGGGGGTGAGGGATGACAAGGGGCATTTT. Its protein is CATLPDEGVRDDKGHF.

The chain recombines TRBV6-5 with TRBJ1-2, with TRBD1 identical over 8 bases. This CDR3 has 14 amino acids. Germline CDR1 is MNHEY and CDR2 is SVGAGI. With V trimmed by 5 bases and J by 3 bases, 5 bases remained unmatched. CDR3 protein: CASSRTGSDYGYTF. DNA of the CDR3: TGTGCCAGCAGTCGGACAGGGTCGGACTATGGCTACACCTTC.